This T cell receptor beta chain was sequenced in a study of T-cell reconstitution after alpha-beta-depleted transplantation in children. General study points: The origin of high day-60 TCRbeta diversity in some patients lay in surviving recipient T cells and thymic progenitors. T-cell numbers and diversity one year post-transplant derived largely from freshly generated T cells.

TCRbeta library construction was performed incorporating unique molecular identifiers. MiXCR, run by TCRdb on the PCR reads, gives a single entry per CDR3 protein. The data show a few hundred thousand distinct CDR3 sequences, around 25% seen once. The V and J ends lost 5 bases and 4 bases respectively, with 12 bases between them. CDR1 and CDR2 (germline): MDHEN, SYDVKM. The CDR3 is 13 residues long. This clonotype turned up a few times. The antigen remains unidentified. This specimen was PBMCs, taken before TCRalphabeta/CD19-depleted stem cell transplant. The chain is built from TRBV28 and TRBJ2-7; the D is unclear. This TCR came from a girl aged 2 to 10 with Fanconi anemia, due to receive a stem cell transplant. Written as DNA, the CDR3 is TGTGCCAGCAGTCCAAACCCAAAATACGAGCAGTACTTC. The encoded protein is CASSPNPKYEQYF.